This T cell receptor (beta chain) was captured in a study of T-cell memory formation after mild COVID-19. Trimming stripped 2 bases from V and 0 bases from J, with 10 bases between. This CDR3 contains 15 residues. The V gene's germline CDR1 is SGHVS and CDR2 FNYEAQ. TCRdb re-analysed the 5' RACE reads in MiXCR, keeping a single row per CDR3 protein. The table lists around 340,000 distinct CDR3 sequences, approximately 21% of them singletons. This clonotype was found a few times. The clonotype originates from an adult woman who had mild COVID-19 (a few samples of this study predate the infection). Cell type and time point are not known. The chain has TRBV7-6 and TRBJ1-2; D unclear. The sequencing sample was made of PBMCs or a T cell subset sorted from them (not recorded which). The CDR3 is CASSLSSTPNYGYTF. As DNA, the CDR3 is TGTGCCAGCAGCTTATCGTCCACGCCTAACTATGGCTACACCTTC. Looking up the rest from reference TRBV7-6 and TRBJ1-2 gives the full variable domain: GAGVSQSPRYKVTKRGQDVALRCDPISGHVSLYWYRQALGQGPEFLTYFNYEAQQDKSGLPNDRFSAERPEGSISTLTIQRTEQRDSAMYRCASSLSSTPNYGYTFGSGTRLTVV.